A single sample is the source of the 11 T cell receptor beta chains below, sequenced in a study of persistence of HIV-infected CD4 T cells. The stimulus was an HIV-1 Gag 15-mer peptide pool, about 1 ug/peptide/mL. Sorted nonresponding memory CD4+ T cells were CD40L-negative, CD69-negative, CD45RO-high. The antigens these receptors bind are not known. The libraries were made with immunoSEQ version 4 in survey mode. This table comes from immunoSEQ multiplex PCR, and its TCRdb copy is limited to in-frame clones, with some not included. The sample yields about 36,000 clones, about 81% seen once. This material consisted of cultured CD4+ T cells from PBMCs, taken from a patient who received antiretroviral therapy. These receptor sequences come from an adult with HIV. The donor label of this sample is uncertain.

This clone was seen a few times. This chain joins TRBV6-6 and TRBJ1-1; 7 bases line up with TRBD1. V dropped 6 bases and J dropped 4; count of bases not matched to a gene: 8. This CDR3 has 14 amino acids. CDR1 MNHNY and CDR2 SVGAGI come from the germline V gene (reference sequence). The CDR3 is CASSTRGRSTEAFF. The CDR3 region has the DNA TGTGCCAGCAGCACCAGGGGGAGGAGCACTGAAGCTTTCTTT.

This chain links TRBV9 with TRBJ1-4, with D unresolved. CDR1 is SGDLS and CDR2 is YYNGEE in the germline V gene. This CDR3 region has 15 residues. The V and J ends lost 0 bases and 4 bases respectively, with 10 bases between them. The CDR3 DNA reads TGTGCCAGCAGCGTAGCAACCGGGTATAATGAAAAACTGTTTTTT. This translates into CASSVATGYNEKLFF.

The chain combines TRBV6-5 with TRBJ2-1, with D hard to call. V dropped 8 bases and J dropped 6 bases, with 11 bases sitting between them. Germline values: CDR1 MNHEY, CDR2 SVGAGI. The CDR3 length is 12 residues. This CDR3 is CASSLETNEQFF. The CDR3 DNA reads as TGTGCCAGCTCCTTAGAGACCAATGAGCAGTTCTTC.

The chain couples TRBV5-1 to TRBJ1-1; the D gene is possibly TRBD1 (6 bases). The CDR3 runs to 14 residues. V was trimmed by 3 bases and J by 2 bases, leaving 11 bases between them. Germline V gene data show CDR1 as SGHRS and CDR2 as YFSETQ. The CDR3 here is CASSSQGINTEAFF. CDR3 bases: TGCGCCAGCAGCTCACAGGGAATCAACACTGAAGCTTTCTTT.

The J gene is TRBJ1-5, the V gene TRBV18, with D possibly being TRBD1 (5 bases). The CDR3 consists of 13 residues. Trimming shortened V by 5 bases and J by 7 bases, and 12 bases separated the two germline ends. Per the germline V gene, CDR1 is KGHSH and CDR2 is LQKENI. The CDR3 loop reads CASSSLRDQPQHF. The CDR3 DNA reads as TGTGCCAGCTCATCTCTCCGGGACCAGCCCCAGCATTTT. The whole variable domain, remainder taken from reference TRBV18 and TRBJ1-5, is NAGVMQNPRHLVRRRGQEARLRCSPMKGHSHVYWYRQLPEEGLKFMVYLQKENIIDESGMPKERFSAEFPKEGPSILRIQQVVRGDSAAYFCASSSLRDQPQHFGDGTRLSIL.

This chain joins TRBV9 and TRBJ2-7, with D uncertain. Germline V gene lookup returns CDR1 SGDLS and CDR2 YYNGEE. The CDR3 is 15 amino acids. Trimming removed 0 bases from V and 3 bases from J, with 13 bases in between. The DNA of the CDR3 is TGTGCCAGCAGCGTAGGTCCCGACACCAACTACGAGCAGTACTTC. Amino acids: CASSVGPDTNYEQYF.

The chain employs TRBV7-6 and TRBJ2-2; D not resolved. In germline, CDR1 is SGHVS, CDR2 FNYEAQ. CDR3 length: 17 residues. V lost 5 bases to trimming and J lost 1 base, with 17 bases between them. The CDR3 region is CASSHLLSALNTGELFF. CDR3 bases: TGTGCCAGCAGCCACTTGTTATCGGCCCTGAACACCGGGGAGCTGTTTTTT.

The genes are TRBV6-5 and TRBJ1-1; D gene ambiguous. The CDR3 consists of 14 residues. The V gene lost 7 bases and the J gene lost 7 bases, with 19 bases spanning the gap. Germline CDR1 is MNHEY and CDR2 is SVGAGI. Written as DNA, the CDR3 is TGTGCCAGCACCCAAAATGGGGAGAGTGGTGAAGCTTTCTTT. It yields the protein CASTQNGESGEAFF.

This chain joins TRBV7-3 and TRBJ1-1; D not certain. V was shortened by 0 bases and J by 4 bases, with 9 bases between the two germline ends. Germline lookup yields CDR1 SGHTA and CDR2 FQGTGA. The CDR3 is 14 residues long. The CDR3 DNA sequence: TGTGCCAGCAGCTTAACGCACACAACCACTGAAGCTTTCTTT. Residues: CASSLTHTTTEAFF.

The chain combines TRBV24-1 with TRBJ2-2; D remains unclear. Between the trimmed V and J ends, which lost 3 bases and 6 bases, there was a span of 10 bases. Germline values: CDR1 KGHDR, CDR2 SFDVKD. The length of the CDR3 is 14 residues. The CDR3 loop reads CATSDNGNSGELFF. The CDR3, as DNA: TGTGCCACCAGTGATAACGGCAACTCCGGGGAGCTGTTTTTT.

V usage is TRBV6-5 and J usage is TRBJ2-7; tentatively, D is TRBD1 (5 bases). CDR3 size: 14 residues. CDR1 MNHEY and CDR2 SVGAGI come from the germline V gene. V dropped 7 bases and J dropped 0 bases, with 13 bases sitting between them. Here the CDR3 reads CASKPGPSSYEQYV. The CDR3 DNA sequence: TGTGCCAGCAAGCCAGGGCCTAGCTCCTACGAGCAGTACGTC.